This TCR beta chain came from a study of cytomegalovirus exposure and HLA in healthy donors. Whole-study findings and limits: Accurate prediction of most subjects' HLA-A and HLA-B alleles from TCR beta sequences was reported.

The sample holds one count of this clone. Antigen: not known. A read error may produce the germline difference seen at one junction end. The PCR had 60 Vbeta and 13 Jbeta primers. Libraries were prepared by immunoSEQ multiplex PCR; TCRdb keeps only in-frame clonotypes and omits some of them. The sample has some 190,000 clones; 80% are singletons. This CDR3 spans 16 amino acids. Germline values: CDR1 GTSNPN, CDR2 SVGIG (reference sequence). Each donor was nominally healthy when sampled (though unrecorded immune exposures were likely). The sample taken for sequencing was PBMCs. This TCR derives from a girl aged 10 to 17 in good health and CMV-seropositive. This chain links TRBV30 with TRBJ2-5; 8 bases fit TRBD2. CDR3 DNA sequence: TGTGTCTGGAGTGTGGCCGGGGGGGGGAGCCAAGAGACCCAGTACTTC. It is translated as CVWSVAGGGSQETQYF.